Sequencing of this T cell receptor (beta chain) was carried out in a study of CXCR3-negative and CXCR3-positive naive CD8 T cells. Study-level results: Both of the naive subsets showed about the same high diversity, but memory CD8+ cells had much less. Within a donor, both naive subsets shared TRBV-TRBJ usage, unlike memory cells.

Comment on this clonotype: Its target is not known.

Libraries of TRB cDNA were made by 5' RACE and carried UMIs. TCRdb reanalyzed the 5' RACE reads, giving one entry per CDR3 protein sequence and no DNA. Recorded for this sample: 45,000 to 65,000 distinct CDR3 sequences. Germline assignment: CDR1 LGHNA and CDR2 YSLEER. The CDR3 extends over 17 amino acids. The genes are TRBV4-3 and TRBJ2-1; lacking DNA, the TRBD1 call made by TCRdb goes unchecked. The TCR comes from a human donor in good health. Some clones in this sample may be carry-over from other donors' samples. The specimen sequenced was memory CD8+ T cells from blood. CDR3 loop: CASSQDGNGGTYNEQFF.